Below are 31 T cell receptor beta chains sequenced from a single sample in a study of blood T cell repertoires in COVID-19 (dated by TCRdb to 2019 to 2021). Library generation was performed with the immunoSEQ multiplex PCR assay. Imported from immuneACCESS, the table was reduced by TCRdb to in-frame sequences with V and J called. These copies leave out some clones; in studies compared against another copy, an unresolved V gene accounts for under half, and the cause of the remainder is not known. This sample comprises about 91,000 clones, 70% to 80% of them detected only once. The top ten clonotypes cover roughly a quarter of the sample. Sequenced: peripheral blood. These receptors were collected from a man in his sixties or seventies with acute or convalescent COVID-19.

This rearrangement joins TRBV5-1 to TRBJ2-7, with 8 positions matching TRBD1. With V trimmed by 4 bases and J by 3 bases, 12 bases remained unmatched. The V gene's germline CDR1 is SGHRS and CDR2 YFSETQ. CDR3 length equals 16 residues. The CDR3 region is CASSRAGGFLVYEQYF. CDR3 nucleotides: TGCGCCAGCAGCAGGGCAGGGGGCTTCTTGGTCTACGAGCAGTACTTC.

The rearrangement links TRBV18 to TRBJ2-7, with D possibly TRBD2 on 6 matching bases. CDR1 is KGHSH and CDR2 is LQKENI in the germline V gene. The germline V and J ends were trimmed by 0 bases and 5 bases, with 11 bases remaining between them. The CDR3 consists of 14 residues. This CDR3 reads CASSPPSGEDEQYF. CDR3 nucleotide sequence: TGTGCCAGCTCACCACCGTCGGGGGAGGACGAGCAGTACTTC.

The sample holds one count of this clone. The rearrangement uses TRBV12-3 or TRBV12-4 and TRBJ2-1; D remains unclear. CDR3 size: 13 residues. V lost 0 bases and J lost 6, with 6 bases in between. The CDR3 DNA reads TGTGCCAGCAGTTTAGCCCGCAGCAATGAGCAGTTCTTC. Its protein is CASSLARSNEQFF.

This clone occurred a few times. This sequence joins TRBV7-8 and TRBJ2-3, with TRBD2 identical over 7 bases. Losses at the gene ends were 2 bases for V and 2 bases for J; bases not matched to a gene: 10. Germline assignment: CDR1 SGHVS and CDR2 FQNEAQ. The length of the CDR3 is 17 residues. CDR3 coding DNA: TGTGCCAGCAGCTTAAAGCGGGATCCACCGAACACAGATACGCAGTATTTT. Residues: CASSLKRDPPNTDTQYF. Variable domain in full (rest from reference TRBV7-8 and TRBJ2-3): GAGVSQSPRYKVAKRGQDVALRCDPISGHVSLFWYQQALGQGPEFLTYFQNEAQLDKSGLPSDRFFAERPEGSVSTLKIQRTQQEDSAVYLCASSLKRDPPNTDTQYFGPGTRLTVL.

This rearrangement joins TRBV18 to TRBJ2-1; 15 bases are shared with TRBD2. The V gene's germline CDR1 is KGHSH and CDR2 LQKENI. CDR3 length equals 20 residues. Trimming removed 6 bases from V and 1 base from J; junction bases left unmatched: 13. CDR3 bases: TGTGCCAGCTCCCCTAGGGAAGGACTAGCGGGAGGGCGGTCCTACAATGAGCAGTTCTTC. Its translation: CASSPREGLAGGRSYNEQFF.

The CDR3 here is CASSLGGARTNEKLFF. CDR3 in DNA: TGCGCCAGCAGCTTGGGGGGCGCACGAACTAATGAAAAACTGTTTTTT. The gene calls are TRBV5-1 and TRBJ1-4, with D perhaps matching TRBD1 (5 bases). The CDR3 spans 16 residues. Deletions cut 0 bases from V and 1 base from J, with 10 bases between. CDR1 and CDR2 (germline): SGHRS, YFSETQ.

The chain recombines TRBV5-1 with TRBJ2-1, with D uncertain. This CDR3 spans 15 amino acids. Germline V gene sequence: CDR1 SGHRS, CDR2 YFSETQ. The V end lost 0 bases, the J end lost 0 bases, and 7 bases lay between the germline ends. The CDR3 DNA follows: TGCGCCAGCAGCTTGGCGCCCAGCTCCTACAATGAGCAGTTCTTC. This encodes CASSLAPSSYNEQFF.

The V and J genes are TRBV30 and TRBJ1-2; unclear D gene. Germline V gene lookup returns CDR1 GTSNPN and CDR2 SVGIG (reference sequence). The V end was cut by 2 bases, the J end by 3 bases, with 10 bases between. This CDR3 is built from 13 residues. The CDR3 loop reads CAWSLRVYYGYTF. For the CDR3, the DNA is TGTGCCTGGAGTCTACGAGTCTACTATGGCTACACCTTC.

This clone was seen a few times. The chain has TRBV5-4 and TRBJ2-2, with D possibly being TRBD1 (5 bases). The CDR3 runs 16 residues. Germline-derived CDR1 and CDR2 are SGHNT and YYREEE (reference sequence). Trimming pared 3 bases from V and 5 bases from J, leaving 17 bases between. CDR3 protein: CASSSASRTRTGELFF. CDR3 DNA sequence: TGTGCCAGCAGCTCCGCTTCTAGGACAAGGACCGGGGAGCTGTTTTTT.

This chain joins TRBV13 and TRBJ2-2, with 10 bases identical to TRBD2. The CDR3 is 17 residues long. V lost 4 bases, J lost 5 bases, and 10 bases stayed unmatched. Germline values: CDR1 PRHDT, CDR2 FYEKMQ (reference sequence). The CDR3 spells CASSYPLAGEVTGELFF. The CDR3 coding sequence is TGTGCCAGCAGCTATCCGCTAGCGGGAGAGGTTACCGGGGAGCTGTTTTTT. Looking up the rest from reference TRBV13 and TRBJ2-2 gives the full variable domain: AAGVIQSPRHLIKEKRETATLKCYPIPRHDTVYWYQQGPGQDPQFLISFYEKMQSDKGSIPDRFSAQQFSDYHSELNMSSLELGDSALYFCASSYPLAGEVTGELFFGEGSRLTVL.

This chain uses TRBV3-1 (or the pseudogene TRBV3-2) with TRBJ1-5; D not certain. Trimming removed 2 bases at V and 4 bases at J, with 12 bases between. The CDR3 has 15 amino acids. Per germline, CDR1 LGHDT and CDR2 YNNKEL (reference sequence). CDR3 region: CASSQKVSGNQPQHF. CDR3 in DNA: TGTGCCAGCAGCCAAAAGGTCTCGGGTAATCAGCCCCAGCATTTT.

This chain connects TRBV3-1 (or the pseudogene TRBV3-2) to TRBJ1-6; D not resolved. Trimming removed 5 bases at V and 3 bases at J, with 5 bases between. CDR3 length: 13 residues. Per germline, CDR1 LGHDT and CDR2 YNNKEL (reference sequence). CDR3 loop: CASSGSYNSPLHF. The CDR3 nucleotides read TGTGCCAGCAGCGGCAGCTATAATTCACCCCTCCACTTT.

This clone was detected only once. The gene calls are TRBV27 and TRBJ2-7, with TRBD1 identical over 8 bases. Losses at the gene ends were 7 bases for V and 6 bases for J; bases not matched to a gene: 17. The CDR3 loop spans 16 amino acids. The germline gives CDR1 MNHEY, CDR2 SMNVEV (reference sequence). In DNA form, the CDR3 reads TGTGCCAGCACCCTAGATTTTCGACAGGGGCGAACCGAGCAGTACTTC. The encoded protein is CASTLDFRQGRTEQYF.

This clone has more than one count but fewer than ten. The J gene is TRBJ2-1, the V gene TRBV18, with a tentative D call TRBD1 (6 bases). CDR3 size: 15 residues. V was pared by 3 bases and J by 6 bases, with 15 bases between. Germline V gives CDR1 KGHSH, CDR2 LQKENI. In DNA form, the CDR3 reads TGTGCCAGCTCACCTCGGGCAGGGGCAGTCAATGAGCAGTTCTTC. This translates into CASSPRAGAVNEQFF.

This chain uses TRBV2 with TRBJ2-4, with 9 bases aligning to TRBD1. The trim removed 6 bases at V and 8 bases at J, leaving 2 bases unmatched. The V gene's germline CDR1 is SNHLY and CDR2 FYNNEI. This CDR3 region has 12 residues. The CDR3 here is CASRDRGDIQYF. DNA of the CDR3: TGTGCCAGCAGGGACAGGGGAGACATTCAGTACTTC.

DNA for the CDR3: TGTGCCAGCAGCAAAGTGAAGTGGGGCGACGAGCAGTACTTC. This gives the protein CASSKVKWGDEQYF. The chain combines TRBV21-1 with TRBJ2-7; TRBD1, as called in the table, went unchecked against the DNA. TRBV21-1 is a documented pseudogene. The CDR3 covers 14 residues.

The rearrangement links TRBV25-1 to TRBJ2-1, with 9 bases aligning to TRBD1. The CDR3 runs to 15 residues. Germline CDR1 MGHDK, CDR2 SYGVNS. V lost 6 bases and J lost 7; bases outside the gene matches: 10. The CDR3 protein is CASSPPGQGGNEQFF. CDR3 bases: TGTGCCAGCAGCCCACCGGGACAGGGTGGAAATGAGCAGTTCTTC.

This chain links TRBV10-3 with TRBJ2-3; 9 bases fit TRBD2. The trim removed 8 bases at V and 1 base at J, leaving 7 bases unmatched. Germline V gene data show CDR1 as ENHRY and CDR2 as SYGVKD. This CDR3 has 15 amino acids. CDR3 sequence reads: CAIRSGSRGTDTQYF. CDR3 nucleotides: TGTGCCATCCGTAGCGGGAGTAGAGGCACAGATACGCAGTATTTT.

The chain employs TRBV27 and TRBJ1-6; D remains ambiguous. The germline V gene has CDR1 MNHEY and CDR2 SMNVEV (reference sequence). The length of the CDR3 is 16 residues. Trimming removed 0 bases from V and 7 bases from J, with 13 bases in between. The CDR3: CASSLSRDPSNSPLHF. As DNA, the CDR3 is TGTGCCAGCAGTTTATCCCGGGATCCCTCGAATTCACCCCTCCACTTT.

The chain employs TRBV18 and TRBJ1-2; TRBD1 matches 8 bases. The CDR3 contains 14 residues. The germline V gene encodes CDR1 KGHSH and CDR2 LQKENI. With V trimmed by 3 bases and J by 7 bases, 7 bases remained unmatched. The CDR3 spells CASSPEGQGSGYTF. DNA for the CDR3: TGTGCCAGCTCACCGGAAGGACAGGGCTCTGGCTACACCTTC.

CDR3 DNA sequence: TGCGCCAGCAGCGTGATCTGGACAGGAGGGACTAGCGGGTCCTACGAGCAGTACTTC. It specifies CASSVIWTGGTSGSYEQYF. The chain uses TRBV4-3 and TRBJ2-7, with 12 bases fitting TRBD2. V lost 5 bases, J lost 1 base, and 15 bases stayed unmatched. This CDR3 has 19 residues. CDR1 and CDR2 from the germline V gene are LGHNA and YSLEER.

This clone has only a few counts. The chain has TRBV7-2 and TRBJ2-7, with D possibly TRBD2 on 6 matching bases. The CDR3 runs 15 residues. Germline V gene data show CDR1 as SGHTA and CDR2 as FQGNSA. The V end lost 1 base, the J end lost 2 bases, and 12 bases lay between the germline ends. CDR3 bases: TGTGCCAGCAGCTTAGGCCCCCCGGGGGCCTACGAGCAGTACTTC. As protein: CASSLGPPGAYEQYF.

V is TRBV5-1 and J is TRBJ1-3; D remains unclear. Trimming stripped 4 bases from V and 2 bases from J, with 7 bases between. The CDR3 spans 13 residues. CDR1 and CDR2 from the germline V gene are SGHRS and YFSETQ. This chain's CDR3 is CASSRETGNTIYF. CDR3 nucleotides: TGCGCCAGCAGCCGGGAGACTGGAAACACCATATATTTT.

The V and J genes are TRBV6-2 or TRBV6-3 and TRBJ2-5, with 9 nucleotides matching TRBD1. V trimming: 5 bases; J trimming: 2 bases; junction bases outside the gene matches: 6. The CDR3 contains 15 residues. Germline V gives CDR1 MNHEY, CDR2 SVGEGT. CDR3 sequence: CASSPTGTGQETQYF. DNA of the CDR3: TGTGCCAGCAGTCCAACTGGGACAGGGCAAGAGACCCAGTACTTC.

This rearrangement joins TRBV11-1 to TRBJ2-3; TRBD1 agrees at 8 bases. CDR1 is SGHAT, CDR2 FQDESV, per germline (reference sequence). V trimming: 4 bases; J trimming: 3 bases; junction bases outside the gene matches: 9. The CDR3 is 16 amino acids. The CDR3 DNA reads TGTGCCAGCAGCTGGGCCGGGACAGGCGGGACAGATACGCAGTATTTT. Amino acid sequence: CASSWAGTGGTDTQYF.

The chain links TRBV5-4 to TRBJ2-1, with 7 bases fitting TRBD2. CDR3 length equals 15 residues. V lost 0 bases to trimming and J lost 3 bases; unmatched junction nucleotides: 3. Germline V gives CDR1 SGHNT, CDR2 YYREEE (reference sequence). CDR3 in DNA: TGTGCCAGCAGCTTGGCCGGACTAGACTACAATGAGCAGTTCTTC. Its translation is CASSLAGLDYNEQFF.

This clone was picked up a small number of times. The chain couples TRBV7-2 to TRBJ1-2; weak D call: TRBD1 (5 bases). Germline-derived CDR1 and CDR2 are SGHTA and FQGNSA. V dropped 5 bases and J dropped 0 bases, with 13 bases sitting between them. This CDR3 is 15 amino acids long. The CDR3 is CASSPFAGPNYGYTF. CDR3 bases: TGTGCCAGCAGCCCGTTCGCGGGGCCTAACTATGGCTACACCTTC.

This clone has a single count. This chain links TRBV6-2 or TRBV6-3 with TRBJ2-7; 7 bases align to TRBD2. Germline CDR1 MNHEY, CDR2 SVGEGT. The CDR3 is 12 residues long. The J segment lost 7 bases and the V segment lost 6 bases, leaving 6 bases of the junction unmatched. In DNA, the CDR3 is TGTGCCAGCAGCTTTACTAGCGATGAGCAGTACTTC. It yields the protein CASSFTSDEQYF.

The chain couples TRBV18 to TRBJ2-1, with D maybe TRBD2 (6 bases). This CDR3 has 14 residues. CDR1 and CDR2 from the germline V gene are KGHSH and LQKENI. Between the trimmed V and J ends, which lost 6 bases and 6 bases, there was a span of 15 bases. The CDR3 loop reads CASSPGGPGNEQFF. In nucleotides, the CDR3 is TGTGCCAGCTCCCCAGGAGGGCCCGGCAATGAGCAGTTCTTC.

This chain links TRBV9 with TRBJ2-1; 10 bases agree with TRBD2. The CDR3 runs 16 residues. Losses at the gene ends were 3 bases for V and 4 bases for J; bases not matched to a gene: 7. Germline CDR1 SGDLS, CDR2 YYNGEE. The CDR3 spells CASSAQSSGGYNEQFF. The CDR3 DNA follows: TGTGCCAGCAGCGCCCAGTCTAGCGGGGGATACAATGAGCAGTTCTTC.

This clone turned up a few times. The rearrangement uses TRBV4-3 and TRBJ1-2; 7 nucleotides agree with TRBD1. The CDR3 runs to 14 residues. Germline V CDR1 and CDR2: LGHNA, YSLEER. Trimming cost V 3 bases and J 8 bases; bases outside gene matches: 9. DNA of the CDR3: TGCGCCAGCAGCCATAACCGGGACAGCGGAGGCTACACCTTC. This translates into CASSHNRDSGGYTF.